This TCR beta chain was found in a study of Siglec-9 on CD8 T cells in melanoma (dated by TCRdb to about 2019). Regarding the complete study: In this study, researchers looked at how Siglec-9 is expressed on CD8+ T cells and what Siglec-9 does to regulate T cells within the melanoma tumor microenvironment. What the authors observed across the whole study: According to the report, an effector memory CD8+ T-cell subset that seemed to build up inside melanoma tumors was both marked and regulated by Siglec-9.

With respect to this clone: Its specific antigen is unknown. The record has no base qualities; no much larger clone is one base away.

CDR1 and CDR2, looked up from the germline V gene, are SGHVS and FQNEAQ. Including cysteine and phenylalanine, the CDR3 has 17 amino acids. The read is trimmed to its CDR3 DNA, 51 bases read in frame from base 1. V is pared back by 3 bases and J by 5 bases, with 22 bases lying between the germline termini. Library prep was done by the immunoSEQ multiplex PCR assay. TCRdb retrieved this table from immuneACCESS and kept in-frame rearrangements only. Not all clones are present; in checked studies, unresolved V genes account for under half, and no reason is known for the remainder. A total of about 33,000 clones appear in this sample, about 86% of them only once. The leading ten clones occupy 1.8% of the sample.

The sequence derives from a human donor in good health. The chain joins TRBV7-8 to TRBJ1-2, with a weak D call of TRBD1 (5 bases match). Sequencing was performed on Siglec-9- CD8+ T cells sorted from blood. The label giving this sample's cell subset or site can be read as: CD8 T cells lacking Siglec-9. The DNA reads as follows: TGTGCCAGCAGCTTTACCCCCAGGGACCGGTCCGATTATGGCTACACCTTC. This encodes CASSFTPRDRSDYGYTF.